This TCR beta chain appears in the sequencing data of a study of blood T cell repertoires in COVID-19. Trimming left V 4 bases short and J 1 base short, with 14 bases between. The length of the CDR3 is 15 residues. Germline V gene sequence: CDR1 LNHNV, CDR2 YYDKDF (reference sequence). Sequenced by immunoSEQ multiplex PCR; TCRdb stores in-frame clones only, minus some. The repertoire holds roughly 53,000 clones, with 77% as singletons. The clonotype originates from a man in his 70s with active or convalescent COVID-19. Material for sequencing was peripheral blood. J is TRBJ2-7 and V is TRBV15, with a tentative D call TRBD1 (5 bases). CDR3 sequence: CATSTYSAGSYEQYF. The CDR3 DNA reads as TGTGCCACCAGCACCTACTCGGCAGGGTCCTACGAGCAGTACTTC.